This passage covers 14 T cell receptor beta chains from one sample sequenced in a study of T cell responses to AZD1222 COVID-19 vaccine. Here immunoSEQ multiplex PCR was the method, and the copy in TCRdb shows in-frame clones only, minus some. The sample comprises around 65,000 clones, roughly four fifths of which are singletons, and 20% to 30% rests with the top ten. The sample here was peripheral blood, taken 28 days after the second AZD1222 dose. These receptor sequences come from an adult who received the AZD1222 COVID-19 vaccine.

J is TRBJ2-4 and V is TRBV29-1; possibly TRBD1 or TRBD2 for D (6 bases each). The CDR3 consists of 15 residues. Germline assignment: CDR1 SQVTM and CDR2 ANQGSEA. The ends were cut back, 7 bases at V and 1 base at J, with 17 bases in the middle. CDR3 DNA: TGCAGCGCCTGGGGGCAGCGGGCGGCCAAAAACATTCAGTACTTC. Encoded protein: CSAWGQRAAKNIQYF.

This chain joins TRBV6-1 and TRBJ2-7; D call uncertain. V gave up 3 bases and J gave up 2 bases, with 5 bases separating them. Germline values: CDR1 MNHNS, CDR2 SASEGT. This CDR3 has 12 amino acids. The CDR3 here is CASSDQPYEQYF. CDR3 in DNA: TGTGCCAGCAGTGACCAGCCCTACGAGCAGTACTTC.

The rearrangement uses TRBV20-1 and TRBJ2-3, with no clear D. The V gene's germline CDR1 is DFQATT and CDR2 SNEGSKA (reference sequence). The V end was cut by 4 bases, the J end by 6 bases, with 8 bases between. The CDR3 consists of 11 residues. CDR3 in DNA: TGCAGTGCTAACCCTGCGGATACGCAGTATTTT. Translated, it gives CSANPADTQYF.

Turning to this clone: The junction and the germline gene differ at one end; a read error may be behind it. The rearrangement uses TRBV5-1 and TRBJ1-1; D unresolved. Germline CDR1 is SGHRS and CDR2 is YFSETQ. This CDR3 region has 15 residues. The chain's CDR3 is CASSLGQMDNSEAFF. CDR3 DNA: TGCGCCAGCAGCTTGGGTCAGATGGATAACAGTGAAGCTTTCTTT.

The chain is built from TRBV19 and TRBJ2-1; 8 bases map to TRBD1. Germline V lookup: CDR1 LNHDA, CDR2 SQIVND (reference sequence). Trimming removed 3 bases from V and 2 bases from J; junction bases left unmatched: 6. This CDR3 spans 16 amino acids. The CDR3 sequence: CASSILGTGAYNEQFF. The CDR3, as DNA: TGTGCCAGTAGTATCCTCGGGACAGGAGCCTACAATGAGCAGTTCTTC. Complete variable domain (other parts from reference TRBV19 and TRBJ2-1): DGGITQSPKYLFRKEGQNVTLSCEQNLNHDAMYWYRQDPGQGLRLIYYSQIVNDFQKGDIAEGYSVSREKKESFPLTVTSAQKNPTAFYLCASSILGTGAYNEQFFGPGTRLTVL.

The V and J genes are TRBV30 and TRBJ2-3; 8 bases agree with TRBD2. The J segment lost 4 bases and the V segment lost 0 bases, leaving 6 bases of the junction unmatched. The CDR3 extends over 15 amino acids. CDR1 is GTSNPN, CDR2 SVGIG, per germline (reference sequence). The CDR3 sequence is CAWSVAAGVSDTQYF. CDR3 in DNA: TGTGCCTGGAGTGTAGCAGCGGGAGTTTCAGATACGCAGTATTTT.

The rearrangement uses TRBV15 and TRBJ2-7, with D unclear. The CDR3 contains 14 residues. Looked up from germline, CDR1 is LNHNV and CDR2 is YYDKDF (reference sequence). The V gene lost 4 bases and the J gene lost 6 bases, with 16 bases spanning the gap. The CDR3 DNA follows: TGTGCCACCAGCACAGAGGTACGACCGCGCGAGCAGTACTTC. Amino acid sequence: CATSTEVRPREQYF.

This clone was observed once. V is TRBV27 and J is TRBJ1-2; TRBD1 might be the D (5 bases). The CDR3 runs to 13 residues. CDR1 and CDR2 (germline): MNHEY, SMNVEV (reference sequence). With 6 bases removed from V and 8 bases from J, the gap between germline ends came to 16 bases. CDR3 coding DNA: TGTGCCAGCAGCCCAGGGTGGTTGGAAGGCTACACCTTC. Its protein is CASSPGWLEGYTF.

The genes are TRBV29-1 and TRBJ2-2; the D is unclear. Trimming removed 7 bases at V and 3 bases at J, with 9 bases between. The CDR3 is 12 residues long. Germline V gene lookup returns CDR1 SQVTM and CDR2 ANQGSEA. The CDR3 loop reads CSAPRDTGELFF. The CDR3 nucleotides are TGCAGCGCCCCCCGGGACACCGGGGAGCTGTTTTTT.

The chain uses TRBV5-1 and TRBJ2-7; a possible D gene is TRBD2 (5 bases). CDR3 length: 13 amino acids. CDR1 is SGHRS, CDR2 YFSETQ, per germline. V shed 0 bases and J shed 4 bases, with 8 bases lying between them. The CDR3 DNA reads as TGCGCCAGCAGCTTGGGCGGAGGTTACGAGCAGTACTTC. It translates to CASSLGGGYEQYF. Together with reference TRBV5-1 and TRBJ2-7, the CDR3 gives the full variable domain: KAGVTQTPRYLIKTRGQQVTLSCSPISGHRSVSWYQQTPGQGLQFLFEYFSETQRNKGNFPGRFSGRQFSNSRSEMNVSTLELGDSALYLCASSLGGGYEQYFGPGTRLTVT.

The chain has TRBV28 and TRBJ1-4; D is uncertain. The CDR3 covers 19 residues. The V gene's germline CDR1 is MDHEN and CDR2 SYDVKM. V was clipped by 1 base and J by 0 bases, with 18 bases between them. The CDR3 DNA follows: TGTGCCAGCAGTTTATTGAATTCCCTCTCATCTCCAACTAATGAAAAACTGTTTTTT. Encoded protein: CASSLLNSLSSPTNEKLFF.

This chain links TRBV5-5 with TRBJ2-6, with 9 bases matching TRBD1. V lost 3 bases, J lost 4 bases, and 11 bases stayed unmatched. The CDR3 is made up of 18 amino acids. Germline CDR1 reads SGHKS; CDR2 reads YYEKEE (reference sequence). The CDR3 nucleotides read TGTGCCAGCAGCTCCACAGGGGGCCCCAAAGTGGGGGCCAACGTCCTGACTTTC. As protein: CASSSTGGPKVGANVLTF.

CDR3 region: CASSEDPGRNTEAFF. The CDR3 nucleotides read TGTGCCAGCAGTGAAGATCCGGGGAGGAACACTGAAGCTTTCTTT. This chain links TRBV2 with TRBJ1-1, with unresolved D. The CDR3 loop spans 15 amino acids. Germline assignment: CDR1 SNHLY and CDR2 FYNNEI. Trimming removed 1 base from V and 1 base from J, with 10 bases in between. Drawing the rest from reference TRBV2 and TRBJ1-1, the complete variable domain is EPEVTQTPSHQVTQMGQEVILRCVPISNHLYFYWYRQILGQKVEFLVSFYNNEISEKSEIFDDQFSVERPDGSNFTLKIRSTKLEDSAMYFCASSEDPGRNTEAFFGQGTRLTVV.

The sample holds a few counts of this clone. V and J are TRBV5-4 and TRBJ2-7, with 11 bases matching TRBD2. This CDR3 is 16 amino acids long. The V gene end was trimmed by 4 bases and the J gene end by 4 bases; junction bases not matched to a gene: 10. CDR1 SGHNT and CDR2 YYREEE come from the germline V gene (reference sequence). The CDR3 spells CASSPGLAGISYEQYF. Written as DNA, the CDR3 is TGTGCCAGCAGCCCTGGACTAGCGGGTATATCTTACGAGCAGTACTTC.